Each of the 13 T cell receptor beta chains below was sequenced from the same sample in a study of cytomegalovirus exposure and HLA in healthy donors. PCR employed 60 Vbeta and 13 Jbeta primers. Clones were read by immunoSEQ multiplex PCR, and TCRdb kept only the in-frame ones, dropping some. The sample lists 85,000 to 100,000 clones, around 79% seen once, with around 4.5% in the top ten. What was sequenced was PBMCs. These receptor sequences come from a woman in her forties in good health and CMV-seronegative.

The chain has TRBV19 and TRBJ1-5; 9 bases agree with TRBD1. This CDR3 has 14 residues. After removal of 8 bases from V and 5 bases from J, the junction contained 7 bases not matched to a gene. In germline, CDR1 is LNHDA, CDR2 SQIVND (reference sequence). CDR3 protein: CASAWTGDDQPQHF. Written as DNA, the CDR3 is TGTGCCAGTGCTTGGACAGGGGACGATCAGCCCCAGCATTTT. Combining the CDR3 with reference TRBV19 and TRBJ1-5 gives the whole variable domain DGGITQSPKYLFRKEGQNVTLSCEQNLNHDAMYWYRQDPGQGLRLIYYSQIVNDFQKGDIAEGYSVSREKKESFPLTVTSAQKNPTAFYLCASAWTGDDQPQHFGDGTRLSIL.

This chain connects TRBV9 to TRBJ2-1; D may be TRBD1 (6 bases). In germline, CDR1 is SGDLS, CDR2 YYNGEE. Trimming pared 1 base from V and 1 base from J, leaving 9 bases between. The CDR3 sequence is 15 residues long. The CDR3 loop is CASSVTTGSYNEQFF. The CDR3 DNA reads TGTGCCAGCAGCGTAACGACAGGATCCTACAATGAGCAGTTCTTC.

This chain uses TRBV7-8 with TRBJ2-2; D ambiguous. Trimming shortened V by 0 bases and J by 6 bases, and 8 bases separated the two germline ends. Per germline, CDR1 SGHVS and CDR2 FQNEAQ. The CDR3 is made up of 14 amino acids. CDR3: CASSLARSPGELFF. The CDR3 nucleotides read TGTGCCAGCAGCTTAGCCAGGTCCCCCGGGGAGCTGTTTTTT.

This clone was counted only a few times. The rearrangement links TRBV29-1 to TRBJ2-7, with TRBD2 matching 9 bases. The CDR3 is 13 amino acids. Germline trimming cut 4 bases from V and 6 bases from J; bases unmatched to any gene: 7. From germline, CDR1 is SQVTM and CDR2 ANQGSEA. CDR3 nucleotides: TGCAGCGTTGCGCTAGCGGGGCCCTTCGAGCAGTACTTC. Protein: CSVALAGPFEQYF.

CDR3 loop: CASSPSTGYTGELFF. DNA of the CDR3: TGCGCCAGCAGCCCATCAACAGGGTACACCGGGGAGCTGTTTTTT. The chain recombines TRBV5-1 with TRBJ2-2, with a tentative D call TRBD1 (6 bases). Germline values: CDR1 SGHRS, CDR2 YFSETQ. The CDR3 runs 15 residues. Trimming pared 4 bases from V and 3 bases from J, leaving 13 bases between.

The chain combines TRBV9 with TRBJ1-3; possible D gene TRBD1, 5 bases. The CDR3 consists of 14 residues. The germline V and J ends were trimmed by 3 bases and 7 bases, with 14 bases remaining between them. Germline loops: CDR1 SGDLS, CDR2 YYNGEE. Here the CDR3 reads CASSADRFFNTIYF. The CDR3 DNA is TGTGCCAGCAGCGCAGACAGATTCTTCAACACCATATATTTT.

This clone has more than one count but fewer than ten. The CDR3 bases are TGTGCCAGCAGCTTAGTGGCGGGGAGCTCCTACAATGAGCAGTTCTTC. Translating gives CASSLVAGSSYNEQFF. The rearrangement links TRBV7-2 to TRBJ2-1; TRBD2 is a possible D gene (6 bases). The CDR3 has 16 residues. Germline V gene lookup returns CDR1 SGHTA and CDR2 FQGNSA. V was trimmed by 1 base and J by 0 bases, leaving 10 bases between them. The full variable domain, rest sourced from reference TRBV7-2 and TRBJ2-1, is GAGVSQSPSNKVTEKGKDVELRCDPISGHTALYWYRQSLGQGLEFLIYFQGNSAPDKSGLPSDRFSAERTGGSVSTLTIQRTQQEDSAVYLCASSLVAGSSYNEQFFGPGTRLTVL.

The genes are TRBV18 and TRBJ1-1, with TRBD1 identical over 7 bases. V lost 3 bases and J lost 0; bases outside the gene matches: 4. The CDR3 runs to 15 residues. CDR1 KGHSH and CDR2 LQKENI come from the germline V gene. As DNA, the CDR3 is TGTGCCAGCTCACCGGGGACAGCCATGAACACTGAAGCTTTCTTT. Translating gives CASSPGTAMNTEAFF.

The gene calls are TRBV30 and TRBJ1-2; D call uncertain. CDR3 length: 15 amino acids. Per the germline V gene, CDR1 is GTSNPN and CDR2 is SVGIG (reference sequence). V lost 3 bases, J lost 3 bases, and 17 bases lay in between. The CDR3 is CAWRGTTATYYGYTF. CDR3 nucleotide sequence: TGTGCCTGGAGAGGTACAACCGCGACTTACTATGGCTACACCTTC. The entire variable domain, with the rest obtained from reference TRBV30 and TRBJ1-2, is as follows: SQTIHQWPATLVQPVGSPLSLECTVEGTSNPNLYWYRQAAGRGLQLLFYSVGIGQISSEVPQNLSASRPQDRQFILSSKKLLLSDSGFYLCAWRGTTATYYGYTFGSGTRLTVV.

The V call is TRBV4-1, the J call TRBJ1-1, with D unclear. The length of the CDR3 is 13 residues. Germline values: CDR1 MGHRA, CDR2 YSYEKL. Trimming cost V 1 base and J 4 bases, with 7 bases left between them. CDR3 coding DNA: TGCGCCAGCAGCCAAGGCGGGTTCACTGAAGCTTTCTTT. Its protein is CASSQGGFTEAFF.

The chain employs TRBV15 and TRBJ2-3; 7 positions match TRBD2. V gave up 5 bases and J gave up 5 bases; unmatched junction bases: 7. CDR3 length: 14 residues. From germline, CDR1 is LNHNV and CDR2 YYDKDF (reference sequence). CDR3 protein: CATSSLARKDTQYF. The DNA for the CDR3 is TGTGCCACCAGCTCACTAGCGAGGAAAGATACGCAGTATTTT.

The rearrangement uses TRBV5-1 and TRBJ2-5, with TRBD2 as a possible D gene (6 bases). Germline-derived CDR1 and CDR2 are SGHRS and YFSETQ. The V gene lost 3 bases and the J gene lost 9 bases, with 9 bases spanning the gap. CDR3 length equals 11 residues. In DNA, the CDR3 is TGCGCCAGCAGCTGGGGGGTGGCCCAGTACTTC. This sequence encodes CASSWGVAQYF.

Concerning this clone: A far larger clone is just one base off, so this is likely a read error. The gene calls are TRBV28 and TRBJ2-7, with TRBD2 identical over 8 bases. This CDR3 is 15 amino acids long. J was trimmed by 3 bases and V by 5 bases; bases with no gene match: 9. From germline, CDR1 is MDHEN and CDR2 SYDVKM. For the CDR3, the DNA is TGTGCCAGCAGTCCCGTGACGGGGGGGCACTACGAGCAGTACTTC. Its translation is CASSPVTGGHYEQYF.